This T cell receptor (beta chain) was captured in a study of blood T cell repertoires in COVID-19. Study-wide context: The study drew acute and convalescent COVID-19 samples from the United States, Italy and Spain. The analysed material was cDNA or gDNA that came from T cells, B-cell-depleted T cells, or PBMCs.

The CDR3 consists of 11 residues. In germline, CDR1 is SGHTA, CDR2 FQGNSA. V lost 5 bases and J 6 bases, leaving 5 bases between the germline ends. Clones were read by immunoSEQ multiplex PCR, and TCRdb kept only the in-frame ones, dropping some. The table shows some 50,000 clones, with roughly 88% occurring only once. This sequence joins TRBV7-2 and TRBJ2-1; D not certain. This sequence originates from a human donor in a cohort sampled during active COVID-19. The specimen was peripheral blood. Here the CDR3 reads CASSVFNEQFF. CDR3 nucleotides: TGTGCCAGCAGCGTCTTCAATGAGCAGTTCTTC.